This entry is about one TCR beta chain. Its antigen remains unknown. Sequence at one end of the junction differs from germline and may be a read error. This entry belongs to a study of tumor-infiltrating lymphocytes in glioblastoma multiforme. Study outcomes and limitations: Only one glioblastoma patient had TCR and mutation analysis. Clone frequencies may be distorted by unequal TCR transcripts per cell.

Multiple V-beta primers and a C-beta primer amplified TCRB from RNA. Unique molecular identifiers were not described for the libraries. TCRdb called the multiplex PCR reads again in MiXCR, with one record for every CDR3 protein. The sample yields 20,000 or so distinct CDR3 sequences, 55% to 75% seen once. The source material was peripheral blood. The sequence derives from a male donor with glioblastoma.

CDR3 amino acids: CASSLQRVSSYEQCF. CDR3 DNA sequence: TGCGCCAGCAGCTTGCAGAGGGTTAGCTCCTACGAGCAGTGTTTC. This chain uses TRBV5-1 with TRBJ2-7, with D perhaps matching TRBD2 (5 bases). Germline lookup yields CDR1 SGHRS and CDR2 YFSETQ. The CDR3 runs 15 residues.